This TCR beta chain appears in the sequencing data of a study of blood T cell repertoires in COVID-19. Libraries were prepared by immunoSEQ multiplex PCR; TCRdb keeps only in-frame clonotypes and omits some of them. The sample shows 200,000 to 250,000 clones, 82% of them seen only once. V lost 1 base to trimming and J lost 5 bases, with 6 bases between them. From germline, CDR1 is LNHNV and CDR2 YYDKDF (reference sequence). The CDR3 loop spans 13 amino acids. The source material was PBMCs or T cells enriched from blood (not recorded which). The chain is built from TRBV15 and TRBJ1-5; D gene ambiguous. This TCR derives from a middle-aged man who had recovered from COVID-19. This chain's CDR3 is CATSRGSDQPQHF. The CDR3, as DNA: TGTGCCACCAGCAGAGGATCAGATCAGCCCCAGCATTTT.